The rows below give T cell receptor beta chains drawn from one sample of a study of T cell repertoires in cytomegalovirus infection. TCRdb re-called the reads with MiXCR, one entry per CDR3 protein. Of over 250,000 distinct CDR3 sequences listed, roughly 26% are singletons. Sequences were obtained from PBMCs. These receptors originate from a human donor in good health (CMV status not recorded). Some clones in this sample may be carry-over from other donors' samples. CDR3s include the opening cysteine and the closing phenylalanine or tryptophan. A D gene is named only where the DNA matches it firmly. Not all rows give a size; the values are once, few, many and, for expanded clones, a class.

d_call: .
j_call: TRBJ2-1
v_call: TRBV5-4
clone_size: .
cdr3_aa: CASSASSRSRNEQFF
cdr3_nt: TGTGCCAGCAGCGCGTCATCGCGGTCCCGGAATGAGCAGTTCTTC

d_call: .
j_call: TRBJ2-7
v_call: TRBV15
clone_size: few
cdr3_aa: CATSPSARGSSYEQYF
cdr3_nt: TGTGCCACCAGCCCCTCGGCGCGGGGCAGCTCCTACGAGCAGTACTTC

d_call: TRBD1
j_call: TRBJ1-2
v_call: TRBV20-1
clone_size: few
cdr3_aa: CSAPIQGARGYTF
cdr3_nt: TGCAGTGCTCCTATACAGGGGGCGAGAGGCTACACCTTC

d_call: .
j_call: TRBJ1-5
v_call: TRBV28
clone_size: .
cdr3_aa: CASSFRQIKNQPQHF
cdr3_nt: TGTGCCAGCAGTTTTCGGCAGATCAAGAATCAGCCCCAGCATTTT

d_call: TRBD2
j_call: TRBJ2-1
v_call: TRBV7-8
clone_size: many
cdr3_aa: CASSPGGPYNEQFF
cdr3_nt: TGTGCCAGCAGCCCGGGAGGGCCATACAATGAGCAGTTCTTC

d_call: .
j_call: TRBJ2-5
v_call: TRBV7-2
clone_size: few
cdr3_aa: CASSLSYQGETQYF
cdr3_nt: TGTGCCAGCAGCTTAAGCTATCAAGGGGAGACCCAGTACTTC

d_call: .
j_call: TRBJ1-2
v_call: TRBV10-3
clone_size: few
cdr3_aa: CAISEYGGTRNYGYTF
cdr3_nt: TGTGCCATCAGTGAATACGGCGGGACCCGAAACTATGGCTACACCTTC

d_call: .
j_call: TRBJ2-7
v_call: TRBV20-1
clone_size: few
cdr3_aa: CSARALHEQYF
cdr3_nt: TGCAGTGCTAGAGCATTGCACGAGCAGTACTTC

d_call: .
j_call: TRBJ2-1
v_call: TRBV7-8
clone_size: many
cdr3_aa: CASSLAQGNEQFF
cdr3_nt: TGTGCCAGCAGCTTAGCCCAGGGGAATGAGCAGTTCTTC

d_call: TRBD1
j_call: TRBJ2-3
v_call: TRBV20-1
clone_size: .
cdr3_aa: CSARDRHTDTQYF
cdr3_nt: TGCAGTGCCCGGGACAGACACACAGATACGCAGTATTTT

d_call: .
j_call: TRBJ2-5
v_call: TRBV7-2
clone_size: many
cdr3_aa: CASSPSRNQETQYF
cdr3_nt: TGTGCCAGCAGCCCCTCGAGGAATCAAGAGACCCAGTACTTC

d_call: TRBD1
j_call: TRBJ1-1
v_call: TRBV6-5
clone_size: .
cdr3_aa: CASSSLGTGGGLNTEAFF
cdr3_nt: TGTGCCAGCAGTTCCCTCGGGACAGGGGGCGGGTTGAACACTGAAGCTTTCTTT

d_call: .
j_call: TRBJ2-7
v_call: TRBV9
clone_size: .
cdr3_aa: CASSVALAGVYEQYF
cdr3_nt: TGTGCCAGCAGCGTAGCTCTCGCAGGGGTCTACGAGCAGTACTTC

d_call: .
j_call: TRBJ2-1
v_call: TRBV7-2
clone_size: few
cdr3_aa: CASSFVGLEQFF
cdr3_nt: TGTGCCAGCAGCTTCGTGGGGCTTGAGCAGTTCTTC

d_call: .
j_call: TRBJ2-2
v_call: TRBV29-1
clone_size: few
cdr3_aa: CSVGGLNTGELFF
cdr3_nt: TGCAGCGTTGGGGGGCTGAACACCGGGGAGCTGTTTTTT

d_call: TRBD1
j_call: TRBJ2-1
v_call: TRBV29-1
clone_size: few
cdr3_aa: CSVDYGGQGWNEQFF
cdr3_nt: TGCAGCGTTGACTATGGGGGACAGGGATGGAATGAGCAGTTCTTC

d_call: .
j_call: TRBJ1-1
v_call: TRBV12-3/TRBV12-4
clone_size: .
cdr3_aa: CASSPHRVKSTEAFF
cdr3_nt: TGTGCCAGCAGCCCCCACAGGGTGAAAAGCACTGAAGCTTTCTTT

d_call: TRBD1
j_call: TRBJ2-1
v_call: TRBV10-3
clone_size: few
cdr3_aa: CAIEDRGSRDEQFF
cdr3_nt: TGTGCCATAGAGGACAGGGGATCAAGAGATGAGCAGTTCTTC

d_call: TRBD1
j_call: TRBJ1-3
v_call: TRBV6-1
clone_size: few
cdr3_aa: CASSEAYSGTGSGNTIYF
cdr3_nt: TGTGCCAGCAGTGAAGCCTACTCCGGGACAGGCTCTGGAAACACCATATATTTT

d_call: .
j_call: TRBJ2-6
v_call: TRBV20-1
clone_size: few
cdr3_aa: CSASDRSILSGANVLTF
cdr3_nt: TGCAGTGCTAGTGACAGATCAATTCTCTCTGGGGCCAACGTCCTGACTTTC

d_call: .
j_call: TRBJ2-7
v_call: TRBV28
clone_size: .
cdr3_aa: CASSLWGLQRHEQYF
cdr3_nt: TGTGCCAGCAGTTTATGGGGACTCCAAAGGCACGAGCAGTACTTC

d_call: .
j_call: TRBJ1-2
v_call: TRBV28
clone_size: .
cdr3_aa: CASSLELRGGNYGYTF
cdr3_nt: TGTGCCAGCAGTTTAGAACTTAGGGGGGGGAACTATGGCTACACCTTC

d_call: .
j_call: TRBJ1-3
v_call: TRBV7-2
clone_size: few
cdr3_aa: CASSLALAGTGNTIYF
cdr3_nt: TGTGCCAGCAGCTTAGCGTTGGCAGGGACTGGAAACACCATATATTTT

d_call: .
j_call: TRBJ1-2
v_call: TRBV7-9
clone_size: few
cdr3_aa: CASSLATGRNYGYTF
cdr3_nt: TGTGCCAGCAGCTTAGCTACCGGGAGGAACTATGGCTACACCTTC

d_call: .
j_call: TRBJ2-1
v_call: TRBV15
clone_size: few
cdr3_aa: CATSRDRARINEQFF
cdr3_nt: TGTGCCACCAGCAGAGATAGGGCTAGAATCAATGAGCAGTTCTTC

d_call: TRBD1
j_call: TRBJ1-1
v_call: TRBV7-2
clone_size: many
cdr3_aa: CASSLGGQGAIIMNTEAFF
cdr3_nt: TGTGCCAGCAGCTTAGGGGGACAGGGGGCGATTATTATGAACACTGAAGCTTTCTTT

d_call: TRBD2
j_call: TRBJ2-1
v_call: TRBV11-3
clone_size: few
cdr3_aa: CASSLGTSGRPNEQFF
cdr3_nt: TGTGCCAGCAGCTTAGGGACTAGCGGGAGACCCAATGAGCAGTTCTTC